This TCR beta chain was sequenced during a study of cytomegalovirus exposure and HLA in healthy donors. General study points: Serostatus for CMV was the only available immune exposure information. In vitro testing confirmed a few CMV-associated chains as specific for CMV antigens. Listed as cytomegalovirus-associated were 150 or so TCR beta chains.

As for the donors, each was a healthy bone marrow donor. Unmatched junction bases numbered 11, after V lost 6 bases and J lost 4 bases. This CDR3 comprises 19 residues. Germline V lookup: CDR1 ENHRY, CDR2 SYGVKD. Concerning this clone itself: What it recognizes is unknown.

The PCR was carried out with 60 Vbeta primers and 13 Jbeta primers. This table comes from immunoSEQ multiplex PCR, and its TCRdb copy is limited to in-frame clones, with some not included. The table shows around 300,000 clones, with 80% to 90% occurring only once. This sequence joins TRBV10-3 and TRBJ2-2; 16 nucleotides agree with TRBD2. Source material: PBMCs. This sequence was found in a woman in her 40s in good health and CMV-seropositive. In DNA, the CDR3 is TGTGCCATCAGCGAACCGGGACTAGCGGGAGGGCGTCTCACCGGGGAGCTGTTTTTT. Protein: CAISEPGLAGGRLTGELFF.